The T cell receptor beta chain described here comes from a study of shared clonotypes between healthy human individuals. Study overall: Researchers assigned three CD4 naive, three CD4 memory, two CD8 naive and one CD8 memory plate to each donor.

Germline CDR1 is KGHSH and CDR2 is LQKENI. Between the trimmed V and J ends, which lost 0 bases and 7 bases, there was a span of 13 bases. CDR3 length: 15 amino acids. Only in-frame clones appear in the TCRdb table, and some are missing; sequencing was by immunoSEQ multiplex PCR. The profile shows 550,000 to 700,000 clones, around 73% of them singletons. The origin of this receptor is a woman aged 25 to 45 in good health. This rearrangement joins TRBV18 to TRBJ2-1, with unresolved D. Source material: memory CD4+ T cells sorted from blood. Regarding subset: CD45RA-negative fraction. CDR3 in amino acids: CASSPPSVLRNEQFF. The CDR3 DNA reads TGTGCCAGCTCACCACCGTCAGTACTTAGGAATGAGCAGTTCTTC. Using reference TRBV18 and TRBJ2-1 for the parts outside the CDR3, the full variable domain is NAGVMQNPRHLVRRRGQEARLRCSPMKGHSHVYWYRQLPEEGLKFMVYLQKENIIDESGMPKERFSAEFPKEGPSILRIQQVVRGDSAAYFCASSPPSVLRNEQFFGPGTRLTVL.